This paragraph covers one TCR beta chain sequence. Its specificity is unknown. Using immunoSEQ multiplex PCR, the repertoire was profiled, and TCRdb retains in-frame clones only, with some absent. Among some 150,000 clones listed, about 88% were seen once. The source of the sample is a study of T cell responses to AZD1222 COVID-19 vaccine. The study's findings and limits: Clonal diversity was possibly underestimated; the donors were predominantly white British and more often female. Only 5 or 6 people who got AZD1222 tested seropositive at baseline. Spike-specific TCR breadth and depth were elevated following two AZD1222 doses.

Looked up from germline, CDR1 is LGHDT and CDR2 is YNNKEL (reference sequence). The CDR3 loop spans 15 amino acids. Trimming removed 3 bases at V and 13 bases at J, with 19 bases between. The specimen comprised peripheral blood, sampled on day 0 of AZD1222 vaccination. The TCR comes from an adult in good health. The gene calls are TRBV3-1 (or the pseudogene TRBV3-2) and TRBJ1-6; D might be TRBD1 (5 bases). CDR3 protein: CASSHRDEGQQPLHF. CDR3 sequence (DNA): TGTGCCAGCAGCCACCGGGACGAAGGACAACAGCCCCTCCACTTT.